One and the same sample provided the 13 T cell receptor beta chains below, sequenced in a study of OX40 agonist ivuxolimab in advanced cancers. Clones were read by immunoSEQ multiplex PCR, and TCRdb kept only the in-frame ones, dropping some. The table shows roughly 71,000 clones, with 84% occurring only once. The sequenced sample was CD4+ or CD8+ T cells sorted from blood, obtained in a trial of the OX40 agonist ivuxolimab. All receptors derive from an adult with an advanced solid tumor such as melanoma, head and neck, liver or kidney cancer.

The chain links TRBV7-2 to TRBJ2-7; no clear D. CDR3 length equals 12 residues. CDR1 and CDR2 from the germline V gene are SGHTA and FQGNSA. V was clipped by 2 bases and J by 0 bases, with 2 bases between them. The DNA for the CDR3 is TGTGCCAGCAGCTTAAGCTCCTACGAGCAGTACTTC. Protein product: CASSLSSYEQYF.

The chain has TRBV5-1 and TRBJ1-6, with 7 positions matching TRBD1. The ends lost 1 base at V and 8 bases at J; junction bases unmatched: 3. The CDR3 contains 14 residues. Germline lookup yields CDR1 SGHRS and CDR2 YFSETQ. The DNA of the CDR3 is TGCGCCAGCAGCTTGACAGGGGAGGATTCACCCCTCCACTTT. Its translation is CASSLTGEDSPLHF.

The rearrangement uses TRBV5-6 and TRBJ2-7; no firm D call. Deletions cut 2 bases from V and 6 bases from J, with 18 bases between. CDR3 length: 15 residues. Germline V CDR1 and CDR2: SGHDT, YYEEEE. The CDR3 region has the DNA TGTGCCAGCAGCTTTGGGGATCTACGGTCCCGCGAGCAGTACTTC. The encoded protein is CASSFGDLRSREQYF.

DNA for the CDR3: TGTGCCAGCAGTTTATCCAGGGGCTCCTATGGCTACACCTTC. Protein sequence: CASSLSRGSYGYTF. This chain uses TRBV28 with TRBJ1-2, with TRBD1 as a possible D gene (6 bases). The CDR3 has 14 amino acids. In germline, CDR1 is MDHEN, CDR2 SYDVKM. V was pared by 1 base and J by 4 bases, with 10 bases between.

The rearrangement joins TRBV11-3 to TRBJ2-1; D is undetermined. This CDR3 has 11 amino acids. CDR1 and CDR2 from the germline V gene are SGHNT and YENEEA. The V end lost 4 bases, the J end lost 9 bases, and 7 bases lay between the germline ends. The CDR3 nucleotides are TGTGCCAGCAGCTCAAGCAGTGAGCAGTTCTTC. This codes for CASSSSSEQFF.

V and J are TRBV28 and TRBJ1-4; the match to TRBD1 covers 7 bases. Germline V lookup: CDR1 MDHEN, CDR2 SYDVKM. The CDR3 sequence is 12 residues long. V lost 6 bases to trimming and J lost 7 bases; unmatched junction nucleotides: 2. The CDR3 protein is CASRQGGEKLFF. The CDR3 bases are TGTGCCAGCAGGCAGGGGGGTGAAAAACTGTTTTTT.

The chain recombines TRBV7-3 with TRBJ1-1; unclear D gene. CDR3 length: 13 amino acids. V lost 4 bases, J lost 2 bases, and 8 bases lay in between. Germline values: CDR1 SGHTA, CDR2 FQGTGA. The chain's CDR3 is CASSSQVNTEAFF. CDR3 bases: TGTGCCAGCAGCTCGCAGGTTAACACTGAAGCTTTCTTT.

V gene TRBV18 combines with J gene TRBJ1-6; unclear D gene. Germline loops: CDR1 KGHSH, CDR2 LQKENI. V shed 3 bases and J shed 6 bases, with 9 bases lying between them. CDR3 length: 14 amino acids. The CDR3 here is CASSPRALNSPLHF. CDR3 coding DNA: TGTGCCAGCTCACCCCGGGCCCTTAATTCACCCCTCCACTTT.

This chain's CDR3 is CASSLEEERRGRPVTEAFF. The CDR3, as DNA: TGTGCCAGCAGCTTAGAGGAGGAGAGGAGGGGGCGCCCGGTCACTGAAGCTTTCTTT. V usage is TRBV7-2 and J usage is TRBJ1-1; 7 bases agree with TRBD1. Per germline, CDR1 SGHTA and CDR2 FQGNSA. The CDR3 is made up of 19 amino acids. Unmatched junction bases numbered 18, after V lost 1 base and J lost 4 bases.

V and J are TRBV4-1 and TRBJ1-3, with D tentatively TRBD1 (5 bases). V shed 1 base and J shed 4 bases, with 14 bases lying between them. The V gene's germline CDR1 is MGHRA and CDR2 YSYEKL. The CDR3 totals 16 residues. CDR3 nucleotides: TGCGCCAGCAGCCAAGTTGGGGGTATCGGCGGAAACACCATATATTTT. Encoded protein: CASSQVGGIGGNTIYF.

J is TRBJ2-7 and V is TRBV5-4; D unclear. Germline V CDR1 and CDR2: SGHNT, YYREEE (reference sequence). This CDR3 spans 12 amino acids. Trimming cost V 2 bases and J 6 bases, with 9 bases left between them. CDR3 in amino acids: CASSLFGSEQYF. CDR3 DNA: TGTGCCAGCAGCTTATTCGGGTCCGAGCAGTACTTC.

This clone appeared a few times. The chain couples TRBV13 to TRBJ1-3, with TRBD1 as a possible D gene (5 bases). Trimming shortened V by 3 bases and J by 0 bases, and 9 bases separated the two germline ends. CDR3 length equals 15 residues. The germline gives CDR1 PRHDT, CDR2 FYEKMQ (reference sequence). CDR3 sequence (DNA): TGTGCCAGCAGCTTTGACAGCCTCTCTGGAAACACCATATATTTT. Residues: CASSFDSLSGNTIYF.

J is TRBJ2-5 and V is TRBV7-2; 9 bases line up with TRBD2. Per the germline V gene, CDR1 is SGHTA and CDR2 is FQGNSA. This CDR3 comprises 17 residues. V shed 1 base and J 6 bases; nucleotides not matched to a gene: 12. The CDR3 is CASSLEVGLAGRKTQYF. CDR3 in DNA: TGTGCCAGCAGCTTAGAGGTTGGGCTAGCGGGGCGGAAGACCCAGTACTTC.